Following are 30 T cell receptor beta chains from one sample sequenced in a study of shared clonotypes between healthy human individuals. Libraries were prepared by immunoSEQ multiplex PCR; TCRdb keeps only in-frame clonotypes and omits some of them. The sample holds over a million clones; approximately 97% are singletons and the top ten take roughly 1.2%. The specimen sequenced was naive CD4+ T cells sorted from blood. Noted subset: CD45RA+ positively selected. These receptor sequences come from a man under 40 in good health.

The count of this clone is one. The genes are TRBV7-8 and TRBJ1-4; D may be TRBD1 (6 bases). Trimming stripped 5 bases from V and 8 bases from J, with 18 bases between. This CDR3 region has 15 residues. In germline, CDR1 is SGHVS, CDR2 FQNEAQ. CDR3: CASSTHRVEREKLFF. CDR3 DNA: TGTGCCAGCAGCACCCACAGGGTGGAAAGAGAAAAACTGTTTTTT.

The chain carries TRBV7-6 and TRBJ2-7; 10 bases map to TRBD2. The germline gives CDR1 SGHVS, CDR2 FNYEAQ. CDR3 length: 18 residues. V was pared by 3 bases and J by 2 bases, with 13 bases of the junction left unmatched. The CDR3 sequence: CASSFRGSSGSITYEQYF. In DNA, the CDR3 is TGTGCCAGCAGCTTCAGGGGGTCTAGCGGGAGTATCACCTACGAGCAGTACTTC.

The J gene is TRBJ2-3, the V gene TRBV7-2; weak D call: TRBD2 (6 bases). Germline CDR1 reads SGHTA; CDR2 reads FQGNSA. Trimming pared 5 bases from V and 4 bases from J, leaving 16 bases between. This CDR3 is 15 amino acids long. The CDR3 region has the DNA TGTGCCAGCAGCCCCCGACTAGTTTATTCAGATACGCAGTATTTT. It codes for CASSPRLVYSDTQYF.

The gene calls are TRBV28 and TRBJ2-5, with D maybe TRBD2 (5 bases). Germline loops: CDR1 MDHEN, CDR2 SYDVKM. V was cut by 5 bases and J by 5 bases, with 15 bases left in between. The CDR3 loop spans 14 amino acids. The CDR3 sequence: CASSIVEARETQYF. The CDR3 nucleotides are TGTGCCAGCAGTATCGTGGAGGCGCGGGAGACCCAGTACTTC.

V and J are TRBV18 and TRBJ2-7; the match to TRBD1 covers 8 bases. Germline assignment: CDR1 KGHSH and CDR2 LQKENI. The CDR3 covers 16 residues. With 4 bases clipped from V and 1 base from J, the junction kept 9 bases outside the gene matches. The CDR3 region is CASSRGRDRWSYEQYF. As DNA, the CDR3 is TGTGCCAGCTCACGAGGACGGGACAGGTGGTCCTACGAGCAGTACTTC.

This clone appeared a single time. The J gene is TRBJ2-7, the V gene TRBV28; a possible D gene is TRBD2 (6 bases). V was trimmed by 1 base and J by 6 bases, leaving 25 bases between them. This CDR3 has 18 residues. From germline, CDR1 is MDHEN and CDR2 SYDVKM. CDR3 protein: CASSLFFRQGGSLREQYF. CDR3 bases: TGTGCCAGCAGTTTATTTTTTAGGCAGGGAGGATCCCTTCGCGAGCAGTACTTC.

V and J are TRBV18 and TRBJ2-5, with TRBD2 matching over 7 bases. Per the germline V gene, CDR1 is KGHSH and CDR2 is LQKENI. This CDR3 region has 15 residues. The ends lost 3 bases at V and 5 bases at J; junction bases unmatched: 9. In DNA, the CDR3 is TGTGCCAGCTCACCGCTAGGGAGGGCCGTTGAGACCCAGTACTTC. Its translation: CASSPLGRAVETQYF.

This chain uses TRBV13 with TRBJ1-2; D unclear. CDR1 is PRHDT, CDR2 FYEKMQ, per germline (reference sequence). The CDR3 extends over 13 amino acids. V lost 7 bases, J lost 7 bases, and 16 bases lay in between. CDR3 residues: CASNPHGVSGYTF. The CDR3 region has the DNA TGTGCCAGCAACCCCCACGGGGTCTCTGGCTACACCTTC.

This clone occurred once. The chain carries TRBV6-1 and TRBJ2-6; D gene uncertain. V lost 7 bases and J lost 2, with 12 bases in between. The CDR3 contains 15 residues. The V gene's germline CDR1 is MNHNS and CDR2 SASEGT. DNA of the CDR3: TGTGCCAGCAATAGTTTTGGGGCTGGGGCCAACGTCCTGACTTTC. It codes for CASNSFGAGANVLTF.

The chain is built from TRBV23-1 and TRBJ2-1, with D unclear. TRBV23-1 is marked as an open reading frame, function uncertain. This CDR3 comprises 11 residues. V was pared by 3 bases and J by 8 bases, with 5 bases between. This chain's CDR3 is CASSQPHEQFF. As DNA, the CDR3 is TGCGCCAGCAGTCAGCCCCATGAGCAGTTCTTC.

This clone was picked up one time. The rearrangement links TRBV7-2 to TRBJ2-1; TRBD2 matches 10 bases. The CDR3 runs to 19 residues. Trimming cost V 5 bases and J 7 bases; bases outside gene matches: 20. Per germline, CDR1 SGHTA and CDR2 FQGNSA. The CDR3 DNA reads TGTGCCAGCAGCCCCCTAGCGGGAGTAATCGTGGGAGACCCGAATGAGCAGTTCTTC. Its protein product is CASSPLAGVIVGDPNEQFF.

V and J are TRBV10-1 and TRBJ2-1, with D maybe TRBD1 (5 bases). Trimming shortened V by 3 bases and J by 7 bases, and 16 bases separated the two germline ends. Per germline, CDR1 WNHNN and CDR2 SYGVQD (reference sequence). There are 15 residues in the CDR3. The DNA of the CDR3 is TGCGCCAGCAGTGAAGTTCCGGTGGGGCAGAATGAGCAGTTCTTC. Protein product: CASSEVPVGQNEQFF.

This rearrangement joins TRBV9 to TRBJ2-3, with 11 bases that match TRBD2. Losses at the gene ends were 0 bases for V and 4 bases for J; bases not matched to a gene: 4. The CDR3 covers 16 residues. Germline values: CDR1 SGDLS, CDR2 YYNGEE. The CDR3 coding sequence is TGTGCCAGCAGCGTAGCTAGCGGGAGGCAGTCAGATACGCAGTATTTT. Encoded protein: CASSVASGRQSDTQYF.

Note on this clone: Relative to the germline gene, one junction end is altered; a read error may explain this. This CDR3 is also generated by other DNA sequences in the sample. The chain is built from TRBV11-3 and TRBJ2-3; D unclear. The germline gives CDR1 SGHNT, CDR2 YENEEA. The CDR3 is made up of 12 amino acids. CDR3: CASSLDTDTQYF. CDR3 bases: TGTGCCAGCAGCCTAGATACAGATACGCAGTATTTT.

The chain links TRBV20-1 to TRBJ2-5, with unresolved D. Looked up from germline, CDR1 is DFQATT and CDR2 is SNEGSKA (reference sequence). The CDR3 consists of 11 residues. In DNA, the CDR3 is TGCACCTCGTCCGTACTGGAGACCCAGTACTTC. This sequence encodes CTSSVLETQYF.

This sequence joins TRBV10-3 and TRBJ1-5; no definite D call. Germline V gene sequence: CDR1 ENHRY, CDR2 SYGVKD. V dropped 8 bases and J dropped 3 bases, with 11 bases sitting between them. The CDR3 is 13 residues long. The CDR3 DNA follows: TGTGCCATCGCCGGACGGGACAATCAGCCCCAGCATTTT. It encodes CAIAGRDNQPQHF.

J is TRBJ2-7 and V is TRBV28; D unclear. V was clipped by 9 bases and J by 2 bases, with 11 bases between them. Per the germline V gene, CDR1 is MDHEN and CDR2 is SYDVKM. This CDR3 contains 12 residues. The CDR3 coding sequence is TGTGCCAGTAGGGAACTCGCCTACGAGCAGTACTTC. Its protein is CASRELAYEQYF.

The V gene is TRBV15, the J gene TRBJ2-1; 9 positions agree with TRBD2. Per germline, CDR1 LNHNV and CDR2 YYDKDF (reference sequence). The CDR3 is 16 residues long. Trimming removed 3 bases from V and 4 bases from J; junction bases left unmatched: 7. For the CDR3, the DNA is TGTGCCACCAGCAGGACACTGACTAGCGGATACAATGAGCAGTTCTTC. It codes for CATSRTLTSGYNEQFF. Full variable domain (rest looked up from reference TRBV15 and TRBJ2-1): DAMVIQNPRYQVTQFGKPVTLSCSQTLNHNVMYWYQQKSSQAPKLLFHYYDKDFNNEADTPDNFQSRRPNTSFCFLDIRSPGLGDTAMYLCATSRTLTSGYNEQFFGPGTRLTVL.

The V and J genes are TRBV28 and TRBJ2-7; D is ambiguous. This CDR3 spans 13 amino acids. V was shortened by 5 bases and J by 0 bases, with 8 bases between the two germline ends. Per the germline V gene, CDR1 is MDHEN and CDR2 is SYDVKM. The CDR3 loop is CASSPHDSYEQYF. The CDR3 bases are TGTGCCAGCAGTCCCCATGACTCCTACGAGCAGTACTTC. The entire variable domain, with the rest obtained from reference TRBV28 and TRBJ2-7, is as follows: DVKVTQSSRYLVKRTGEKVFLECVQDMDHENMFWYRQDPGLGLRLIYFSYDVKMKEKGDIPEGYSVSREKKERFSLILESASTNQTSMYLCASSPHDSYEQYFGPGTRLTVT.

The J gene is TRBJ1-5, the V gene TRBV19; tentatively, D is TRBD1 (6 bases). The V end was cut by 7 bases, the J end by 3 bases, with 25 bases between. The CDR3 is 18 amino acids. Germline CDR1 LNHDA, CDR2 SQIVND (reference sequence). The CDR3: CASTTLGQGPITNQPQHF. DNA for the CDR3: TGTGCCAGTACCACACTGGGCCAGGGGCCTATTACCAATCAGCCCCAGCATTTT.

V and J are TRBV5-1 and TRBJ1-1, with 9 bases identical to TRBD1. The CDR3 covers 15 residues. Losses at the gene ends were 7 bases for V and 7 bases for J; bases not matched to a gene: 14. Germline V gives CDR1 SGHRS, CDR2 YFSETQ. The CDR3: CASEFGGTGKGEAFF. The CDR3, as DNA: TGCGCCAGCGAATTTGGCGGGACAGGGAAGGGTGAAGCTTTCTTT.

The CDR3 reads CASSFLSGEQYF. CDR3 in DNA: TGTGCCAGCAGTTTTTTGAGCGGCGAGCAGTACTTC. This rearrangement joins TRBV27 to TRBJ2-7, with a possible D match to TRBD2 (5 bases). The germline CDR1 and CDR2 sequences are MNHEY and SMNVEV (reference sequence). V was clipped by 3 bases and J by 6 bases, with 9 bases between them. The CDR3 is 12 residues long.

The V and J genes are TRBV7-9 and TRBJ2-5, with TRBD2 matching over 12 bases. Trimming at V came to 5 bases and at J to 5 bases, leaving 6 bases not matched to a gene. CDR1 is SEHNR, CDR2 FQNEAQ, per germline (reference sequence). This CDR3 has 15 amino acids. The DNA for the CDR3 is TGTGCCAGCAGCCGGACTAGCGGGATTTTGGAGACCCAGTACTTC. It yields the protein CASSRTSGILETQYF.

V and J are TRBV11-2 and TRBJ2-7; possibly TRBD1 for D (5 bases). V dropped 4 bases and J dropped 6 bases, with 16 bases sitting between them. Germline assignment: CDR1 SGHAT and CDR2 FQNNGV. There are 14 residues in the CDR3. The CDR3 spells CASSSLQGFSEQYF. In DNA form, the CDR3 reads TGTGCCAGCAGCTCGCTGCAGGGATTCTCCGAGCAGTACTTC.

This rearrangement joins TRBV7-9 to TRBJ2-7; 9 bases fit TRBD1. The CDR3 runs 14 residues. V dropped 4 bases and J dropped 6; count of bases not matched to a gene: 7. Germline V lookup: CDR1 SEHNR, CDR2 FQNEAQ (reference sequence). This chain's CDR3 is CASSWTGAVVEQYF. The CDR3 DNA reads TGTGCCAGCAGCTGGACAGGGGCGGTTGTCGAGCAGTACTTC.

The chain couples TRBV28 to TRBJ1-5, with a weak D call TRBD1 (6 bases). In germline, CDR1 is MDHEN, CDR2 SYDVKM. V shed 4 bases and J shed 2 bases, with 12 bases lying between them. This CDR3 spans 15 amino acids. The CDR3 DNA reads TGTGCCAGCAGTTACGGGGGCGGGGGCAATCAGCCCCAGCATTTT. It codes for CASSYGGGGNQPQHF.

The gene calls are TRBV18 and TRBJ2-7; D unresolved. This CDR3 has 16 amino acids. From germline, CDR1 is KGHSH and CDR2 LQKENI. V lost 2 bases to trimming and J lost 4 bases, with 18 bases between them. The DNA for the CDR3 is TGTGCCAGCTCACCAGGAAGGCGTCCCATGGCTTACGAGCAGTACTTC. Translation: CASSPGRRPMAYEQYF.

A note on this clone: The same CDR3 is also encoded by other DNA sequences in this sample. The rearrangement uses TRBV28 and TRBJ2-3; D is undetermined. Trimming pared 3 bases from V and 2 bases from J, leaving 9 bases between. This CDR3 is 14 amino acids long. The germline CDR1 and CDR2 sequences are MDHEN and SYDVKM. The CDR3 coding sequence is TGTGCCAGCAGTTTGGGCGGAGACACAGATACGCAGTATTTT. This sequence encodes CASSLGGDTDTQYF. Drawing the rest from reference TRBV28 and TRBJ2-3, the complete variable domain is DVKVTQSSRYLVKRTGEKVFLECVQDMDHENMFWYRQDPGLGLRLIYFSYDVKMKEKGDIPEGYSVSREKKERFSLILESASTNQTSMYLCASSLGGDTDTQYFGPGTRLTVL.

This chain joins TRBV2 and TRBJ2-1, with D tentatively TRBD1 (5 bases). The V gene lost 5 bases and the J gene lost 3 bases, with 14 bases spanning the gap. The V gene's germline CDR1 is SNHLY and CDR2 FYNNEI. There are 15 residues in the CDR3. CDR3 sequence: CASSPQGTDYNEQFF. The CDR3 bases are TGTGCCAGCAGTCCCCAGGGAACGGACTACAATGAGCAGTTCTTC.

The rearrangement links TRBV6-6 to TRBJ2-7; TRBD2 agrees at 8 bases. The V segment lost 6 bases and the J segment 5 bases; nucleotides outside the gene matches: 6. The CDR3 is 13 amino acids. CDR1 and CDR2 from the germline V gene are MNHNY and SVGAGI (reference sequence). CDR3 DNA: TGTGCCAGCAGCAGAGCGGGAGAGGACGAGCAGTACTTC. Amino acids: CASSRAGEDEQYF.